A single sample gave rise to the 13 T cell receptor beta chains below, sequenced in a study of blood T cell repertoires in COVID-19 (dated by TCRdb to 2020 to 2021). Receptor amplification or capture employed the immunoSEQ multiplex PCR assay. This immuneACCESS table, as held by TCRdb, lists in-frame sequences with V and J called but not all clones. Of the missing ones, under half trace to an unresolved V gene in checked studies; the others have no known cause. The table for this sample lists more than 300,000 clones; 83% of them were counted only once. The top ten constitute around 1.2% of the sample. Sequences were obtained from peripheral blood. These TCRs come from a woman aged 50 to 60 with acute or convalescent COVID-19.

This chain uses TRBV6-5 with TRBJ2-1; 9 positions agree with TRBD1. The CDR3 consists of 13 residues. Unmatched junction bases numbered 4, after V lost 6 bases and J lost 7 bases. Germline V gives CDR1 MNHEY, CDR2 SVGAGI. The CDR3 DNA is TGTGCCAGCAGGGGGACAGGGTTGAATGAGCAGTTCTTC. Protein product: CASRGTGLNEQFF.

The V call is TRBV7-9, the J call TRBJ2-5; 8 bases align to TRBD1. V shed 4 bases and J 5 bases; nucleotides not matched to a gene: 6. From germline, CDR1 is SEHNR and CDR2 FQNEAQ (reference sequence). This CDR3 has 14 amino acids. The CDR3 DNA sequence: TGTGCCAGCAGCTCGGCCACAGGGGGGGAGACCCAGTACTTC. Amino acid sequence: CASSSATGGETQYF.

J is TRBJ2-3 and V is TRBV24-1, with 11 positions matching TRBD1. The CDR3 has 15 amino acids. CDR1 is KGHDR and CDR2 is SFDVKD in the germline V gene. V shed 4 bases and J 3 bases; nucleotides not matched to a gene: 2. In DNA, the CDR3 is TGTGCCACCAGTGACCGGGACAGGGGGACAGATACGCAGTATTTT. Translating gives CATSDRDRGTDTQYF.

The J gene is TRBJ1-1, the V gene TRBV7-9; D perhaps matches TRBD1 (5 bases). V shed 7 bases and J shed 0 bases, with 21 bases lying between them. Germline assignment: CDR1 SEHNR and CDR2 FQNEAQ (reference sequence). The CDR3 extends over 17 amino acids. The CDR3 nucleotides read TGTGCCAGCACCCCCGCGTCGGGGGGATCCATGAACACTGAAGCTTTCTTT. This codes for CASTPASGGSMNTEAFF.

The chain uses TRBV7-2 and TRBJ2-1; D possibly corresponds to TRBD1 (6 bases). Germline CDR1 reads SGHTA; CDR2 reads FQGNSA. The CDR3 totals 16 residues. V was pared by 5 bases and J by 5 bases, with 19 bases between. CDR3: CASSVPRGSADNEQFF. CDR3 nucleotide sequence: TGTGCCAGCAGCGTACCCAGGGGAAGCGCCGACAATGAGCAGTTCTTC.

CDR3 region: CASSPPDRKYEQYF. In DNA, the CDR3 is TGTGCCAGCTCACCGCCTGACAGGAAATACGAGCAGTACTTC. The chain uses TRBV18 and TRBJ2-7; perhaps TRBD1 as D (6 bases). V was trimmed by 3 bases and J by 4 bases, leaving 13 bases between them. Germline V gives CDR1 KGHSH, CDR2 LQKENI. CDR3 length: 14 amino acids.

The CDR3 region is CASSTRRTTFGAEQFF. The CDR3 DNA follows: TGTGCCAGTAGTACTCGAAGGACTACCTTCGGGGCTGAGCAGTTCTTC. J is TRBJ2-1 and V is TRBV19, with D possibly matching TRBD2 (6 bases). This CDR3 comprises 16 residues. The V and J ends lost 4 bases and 9 bases respectively, with 22 bases between them. Germline V gives CDR1 LNHDA, CDR2 SQIVND (reference sequence). The complete variable domain, with remaining parts taken from reference TRBV19 and TRBJ2-1, reads DGGITQSPKYLFRKEGQNVTLSCEQNLNHDAMYWYRQDPGQGLRLIYYSQIVNDFQKGDIAEGYSVSREKKESFPLTVTSAQKNPTAFYLCASSTRRTTFGAEQFFGPGTRLTVL.

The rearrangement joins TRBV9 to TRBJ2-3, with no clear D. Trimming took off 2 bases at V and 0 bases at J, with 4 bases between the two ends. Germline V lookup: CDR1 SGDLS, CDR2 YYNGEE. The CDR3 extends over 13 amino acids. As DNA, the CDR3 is TGTGCCAGCAGCGTCAGTAGCACAGATACGCAGTATTTT. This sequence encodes CASSVSSTDTQYF.

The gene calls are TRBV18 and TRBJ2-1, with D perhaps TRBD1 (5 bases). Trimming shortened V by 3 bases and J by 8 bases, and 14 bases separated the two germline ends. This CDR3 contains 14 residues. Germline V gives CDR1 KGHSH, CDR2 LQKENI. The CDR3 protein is CASSPAGPRDEQFF. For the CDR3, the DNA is TGTGCCAGCTCACCCGCCGGTCCCAGGGATGAGCAGTTCTTC.

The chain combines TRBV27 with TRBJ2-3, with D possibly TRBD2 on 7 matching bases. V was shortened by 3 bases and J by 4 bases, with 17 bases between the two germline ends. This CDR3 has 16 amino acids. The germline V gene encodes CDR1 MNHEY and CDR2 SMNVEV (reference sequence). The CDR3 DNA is TGTGCCAGCAGTTTTAGGGGGGGAGGGAGCTCAGATACGCAGTATTTT. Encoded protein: CASSFRGGGSSDTQYF.

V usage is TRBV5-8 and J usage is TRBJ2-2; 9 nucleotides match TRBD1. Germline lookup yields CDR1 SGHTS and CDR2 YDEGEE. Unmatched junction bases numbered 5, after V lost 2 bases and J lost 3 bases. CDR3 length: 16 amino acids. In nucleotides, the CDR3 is TGTGCCAGCAGCTTCACAGGGGGCGCCGACACCGGGGAGCTGTTTTTT. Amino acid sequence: CASSFTGGADTGELFF.

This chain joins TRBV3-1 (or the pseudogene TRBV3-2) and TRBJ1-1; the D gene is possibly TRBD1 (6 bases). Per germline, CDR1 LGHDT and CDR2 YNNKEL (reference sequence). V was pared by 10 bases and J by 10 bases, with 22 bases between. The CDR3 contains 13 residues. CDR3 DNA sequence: TGTGCCACCCAGAGCGGAATTGGGGGCCCAGCTTTCTTT. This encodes CATQSGIGGPAFF.

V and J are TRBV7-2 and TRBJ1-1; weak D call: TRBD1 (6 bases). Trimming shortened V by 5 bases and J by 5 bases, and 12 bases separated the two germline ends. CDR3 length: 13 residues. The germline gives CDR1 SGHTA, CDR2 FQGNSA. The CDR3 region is CASSVKGGTEAFF. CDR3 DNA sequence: TGTGCCAGCAGCGTAAAGGGGGGGACTGAAGCTTTCTTT.